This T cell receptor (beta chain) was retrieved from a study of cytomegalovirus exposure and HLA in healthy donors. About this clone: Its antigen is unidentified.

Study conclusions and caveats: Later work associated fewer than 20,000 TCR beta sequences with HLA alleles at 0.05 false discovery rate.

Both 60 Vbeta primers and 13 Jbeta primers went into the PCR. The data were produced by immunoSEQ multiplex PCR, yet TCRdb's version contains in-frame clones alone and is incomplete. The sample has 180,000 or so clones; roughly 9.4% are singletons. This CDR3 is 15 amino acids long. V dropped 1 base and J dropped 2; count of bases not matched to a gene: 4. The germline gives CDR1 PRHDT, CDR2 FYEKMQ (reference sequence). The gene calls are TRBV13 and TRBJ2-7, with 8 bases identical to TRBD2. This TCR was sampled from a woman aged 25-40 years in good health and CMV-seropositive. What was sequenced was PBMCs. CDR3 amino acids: CASSLERESPYEQYF. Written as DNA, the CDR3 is TGTGCCAGCAGCTTAGAGCGGGAGTCCCCCTACGAGCAGTACTTC.